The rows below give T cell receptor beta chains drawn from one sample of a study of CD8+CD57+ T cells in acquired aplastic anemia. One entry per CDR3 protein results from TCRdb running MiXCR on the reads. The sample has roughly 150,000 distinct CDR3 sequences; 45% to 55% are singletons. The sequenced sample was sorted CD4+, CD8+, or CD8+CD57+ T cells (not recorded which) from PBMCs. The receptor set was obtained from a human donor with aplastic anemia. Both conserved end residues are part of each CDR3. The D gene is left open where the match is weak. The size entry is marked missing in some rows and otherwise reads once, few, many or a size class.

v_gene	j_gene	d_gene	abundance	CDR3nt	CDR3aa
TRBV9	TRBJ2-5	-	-	TGTGCCAGCAGCCAGGGCGGCCCAGGGGGGCAAGAGACCCAGTACTTC	CASSQGGPGGQETQYF
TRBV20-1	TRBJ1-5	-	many	TGCAGTGCTAGAGAAGAAACAGGGTTGGGCAATCAGCCCCAGCATTTT	CSAREETGLGNQPQHF
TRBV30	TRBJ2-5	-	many	TGTGCCTGGAGTAAAGGGGTAGAGACCCAGTACTTC	CAWSKGVETQYF
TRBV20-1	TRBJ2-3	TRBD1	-	TGCAGTGCTATTTTGGCAGGGGGCAGGATAGATACGCAGTATTTT	CSAILAGGRIDTQYF
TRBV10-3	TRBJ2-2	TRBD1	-	TGTGCCATCACCAAGGGACAGAACGGGGAGCTGTTTTTT	CAITKGQNGELFF
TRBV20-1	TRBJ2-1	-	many	TGCAGTGCTAGGGAACAAACAGGACTGAGCTCCTACAATGAGCAGTTCTTC	CSAREQTGLSSYNEQFF
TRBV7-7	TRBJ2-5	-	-	TGTGCTAGCAGCTTAGAGTGGGGAAGAGCCCAGTACTTC	CASSLEWGRAQYF
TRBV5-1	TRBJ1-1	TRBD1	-	TGCGCCAGCAGCCCAGGGGGGGCCGGAGACACTGAAGCTTTCTTT	CASSPGGAGDTEAFF
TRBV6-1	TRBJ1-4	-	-	TGTGCCAGCAGTGATTATCAGTCTGGGGATGAAAAACTGTTTTTT	CASSDYQSGDEKLFF
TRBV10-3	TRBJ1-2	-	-	TGTGCCATCAGTACGACAGCCGACTATGGCTACACCTTC	CAISTTADYGYTF
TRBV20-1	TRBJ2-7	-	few	TGCAGTGCCAAGCATGGAGTCTACGAGCAGTACTTC	CSAKHGVYEQYF
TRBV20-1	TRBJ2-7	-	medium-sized	TGCAGTGCTAGTCGGACCGCCGCCGAGGGTGAGCAGTACTTC	CSASRTAAEGEQYF
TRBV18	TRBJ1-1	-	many	TGTGCCAGCTCACAAATAAACACTGAAGCTTTCTTT	CASSQINTEAFF
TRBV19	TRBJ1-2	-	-	TGTGCCAGTAGTGAGGGGACTAACTATGGCTACACCTTC	CASSEGTNYGYTF
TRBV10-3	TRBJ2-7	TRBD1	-	TGTGCCAGCAGGGGAACGGGACAGGAATACTACGAGCAGTACTTC	CASRGTGQEYYEQYF
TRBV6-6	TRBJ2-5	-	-	TGTGCCAGCAGGCCCGATCAGCAAGAGACCCAGTACTTC	CASRPDQQETQYF
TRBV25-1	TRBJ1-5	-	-	TGTGCCCGCGGGGGGAGTGGGGTCAGTGGCAATCAGCCCCAGCATTTT	CARGGSGVSGNQPQHF